A single T cell receptor (beta chain) is shown here with its context. These data come from a study of blood T cell repertoires in COVID-19. Background on the study: Samples taken during acute and convalescent COVID-19 were collected in the United States, Italy and Spain.

This CDR3 has 14 residues. The trim removed 5 bases at V and 14 bases at J, leaving 13 bases unmatched. Per the germline V gene, CDR1 is SEHNR and CDR2 is FQNEAQ (reference sequence). Produced via immunoSEQ multiplex PCR; TCRdb's table is partial and in-frame only. The sample holds roughly 170,000 clones, approximately 82% seen once. Study members were between about 18 and 100 years old and lived in about two dozen US regions. Recovery among Cohort 3 donors was established by two negative PCRs, clearance, or symptom resolution. The receptor was isolated from a woman in her fifties or sixties who had recovered from COVID-19. This rearrangement joins TRBV7-9 to TRBJ2-1; 9 nucleotides agree with TRBD2. The sample comprised PBMCs or T cells enriched from blood (not recorded which). The CDR3 is CASSPSGTSSVKFF. The CDR3, as DNA: TGTGCCAGCAGCCCATCCGGGACTAGCTCGGTAAAGTTCTTC.